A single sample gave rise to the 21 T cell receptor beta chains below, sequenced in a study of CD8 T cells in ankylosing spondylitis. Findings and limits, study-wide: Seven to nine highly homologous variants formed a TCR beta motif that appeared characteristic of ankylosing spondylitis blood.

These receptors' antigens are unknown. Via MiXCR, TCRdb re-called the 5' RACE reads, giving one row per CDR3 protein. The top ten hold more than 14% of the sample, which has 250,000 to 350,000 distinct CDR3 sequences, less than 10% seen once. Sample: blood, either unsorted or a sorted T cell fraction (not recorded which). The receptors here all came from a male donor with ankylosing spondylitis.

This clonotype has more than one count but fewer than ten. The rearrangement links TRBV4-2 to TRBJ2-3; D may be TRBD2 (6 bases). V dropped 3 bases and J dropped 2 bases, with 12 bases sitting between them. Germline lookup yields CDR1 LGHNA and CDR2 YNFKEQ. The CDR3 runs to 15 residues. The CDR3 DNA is TGTGCCAGCAGCCATTATAGCGGAGCCACAGATACGCAGTATTTT. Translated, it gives CASSHYSGATDTQYF.

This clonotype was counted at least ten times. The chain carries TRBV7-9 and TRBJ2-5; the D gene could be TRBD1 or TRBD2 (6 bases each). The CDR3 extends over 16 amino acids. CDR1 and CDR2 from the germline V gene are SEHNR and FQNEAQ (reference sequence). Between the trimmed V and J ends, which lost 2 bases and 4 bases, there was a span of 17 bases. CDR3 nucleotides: TGTGCCAGCAGCTTACCGACGGGGGCAAGGCTAGAGACCCAGTACTTC. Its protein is CASSLPTGARLETQYF.

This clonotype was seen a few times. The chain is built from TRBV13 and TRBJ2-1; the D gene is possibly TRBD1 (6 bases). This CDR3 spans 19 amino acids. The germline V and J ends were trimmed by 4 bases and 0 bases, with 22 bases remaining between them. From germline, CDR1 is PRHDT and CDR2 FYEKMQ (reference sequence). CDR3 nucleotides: TGTGCCAGCAGCTCCCCGTGGTGGACAGTGAGGGACTCCTACAATGAGCAGTTCTTC. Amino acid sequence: CASSSPWWTVRDSYNEQFF.

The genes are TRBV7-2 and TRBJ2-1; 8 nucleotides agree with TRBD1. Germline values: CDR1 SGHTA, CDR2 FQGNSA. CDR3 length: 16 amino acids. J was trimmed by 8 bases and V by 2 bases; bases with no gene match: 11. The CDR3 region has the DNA TGTGCCAGCAGCTTATTACCTGCCCAGGGGGCGTATGAGCAGTTCTTC. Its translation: CASSLLPAQGAYEQFF.

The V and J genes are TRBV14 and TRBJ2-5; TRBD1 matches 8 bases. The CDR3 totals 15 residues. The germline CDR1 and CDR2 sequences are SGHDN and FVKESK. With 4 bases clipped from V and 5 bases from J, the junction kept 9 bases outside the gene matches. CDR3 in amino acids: CASSLGQGFGETQYF. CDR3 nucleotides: TGTGCCAGCAGCCTTGGACAGGGCTTCGGCGAGACCCAGTACTTC. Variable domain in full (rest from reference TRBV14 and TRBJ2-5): EAGVTQFPSHSVIEKGQTVTLRCDPISGHDNLYWYRRVMGKEIKFLLHFVKESKQDESGMPNNRFLAERTGGTYSTLKVQPAELEDSGVYFCASSLGQGFGETQYFGPGTRLLVL.

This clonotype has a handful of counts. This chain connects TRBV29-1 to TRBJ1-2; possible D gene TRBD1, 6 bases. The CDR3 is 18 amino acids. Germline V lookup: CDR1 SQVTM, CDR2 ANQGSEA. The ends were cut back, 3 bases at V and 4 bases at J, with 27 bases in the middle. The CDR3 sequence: CSVEDRGTGSQSLYGYTF. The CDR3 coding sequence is TGCAGCGTTGAGGATCGGGGAACAGGGTCACAATCTCTCTATGGCTACACCTTC.

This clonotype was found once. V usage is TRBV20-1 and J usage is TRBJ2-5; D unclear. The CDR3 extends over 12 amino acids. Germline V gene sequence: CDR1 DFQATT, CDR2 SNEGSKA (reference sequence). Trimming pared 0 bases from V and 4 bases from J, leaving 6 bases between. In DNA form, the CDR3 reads TGCAGTGCTAGAGACGGGCTAGAGACCCAGTACTTC. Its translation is CSARDGLETQYF.

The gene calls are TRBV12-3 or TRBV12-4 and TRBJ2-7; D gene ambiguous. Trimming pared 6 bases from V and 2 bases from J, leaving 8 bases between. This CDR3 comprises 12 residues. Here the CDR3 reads CASSHGPYEQYF. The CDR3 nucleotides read TGTGCCAGCAGCCACGGACCCTACGAGCAGTACTTC.

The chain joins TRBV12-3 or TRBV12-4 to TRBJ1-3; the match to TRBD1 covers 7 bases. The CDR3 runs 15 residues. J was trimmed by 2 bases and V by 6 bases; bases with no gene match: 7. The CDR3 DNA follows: TGTGCCAGCAGACAGGGGACTAATGCTGGAAACACCATATATTTT. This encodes CASRQGTNAGNTIYF.

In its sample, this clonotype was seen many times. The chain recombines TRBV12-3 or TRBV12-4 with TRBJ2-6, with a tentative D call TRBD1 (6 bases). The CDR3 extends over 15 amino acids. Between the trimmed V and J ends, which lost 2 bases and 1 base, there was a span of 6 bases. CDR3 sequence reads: CASSLQGSGANVLTF. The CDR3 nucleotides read TGTGCCAGCAGTTTACAGGGGTCTGGGGCCAACGTCCTGACTTTC.

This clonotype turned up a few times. As DNA, the CDR3 is TGTGCCAGCAGCTTGGCTACAGGGAGCTATGGCTACACCTTC. This gives the protein CASSLATGSYGYTF. The chain uses TRBV5-4 and TRBJ1-2; D possibly corresponds to TRBD1 (6 bases). Deletions cut 0 bases from V and 4 bases from J, with 10 bases between. Germline V lookup: CDR1 SGHNT, CDR2 YYREEE (reference sequence). The CDR3 has 14 amino acids. Based on the CDR3 plus reference TRBV5-4 and TRBJ1-2, the full variable domain is ETGVTQSPTHLIKTRGQQVTLRCSSQSGHNTVSWYQQALGQGPQFIFQYYREEENGRGNFPPRFSGLQFPNYSSELNVNALELDDSALYLCASSLATGSYGYTFGSGTRLTVV.

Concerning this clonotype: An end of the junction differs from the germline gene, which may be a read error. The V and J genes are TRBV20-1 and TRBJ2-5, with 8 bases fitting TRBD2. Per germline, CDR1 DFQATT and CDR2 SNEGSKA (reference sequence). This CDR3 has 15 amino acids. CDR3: CSARAGSGRLETQYF. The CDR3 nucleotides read TGCAGTGCAAGAGCGGGGAGCGGGAGATTAGAGACCCAGTACTTC.

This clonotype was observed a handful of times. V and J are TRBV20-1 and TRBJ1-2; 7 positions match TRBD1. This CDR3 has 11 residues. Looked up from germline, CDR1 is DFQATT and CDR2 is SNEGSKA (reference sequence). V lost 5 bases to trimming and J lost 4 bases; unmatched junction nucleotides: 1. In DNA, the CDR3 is TGCAGTGCTCGGACAGGCTATGGCTACACCTTC. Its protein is CSARTGYGYTF.

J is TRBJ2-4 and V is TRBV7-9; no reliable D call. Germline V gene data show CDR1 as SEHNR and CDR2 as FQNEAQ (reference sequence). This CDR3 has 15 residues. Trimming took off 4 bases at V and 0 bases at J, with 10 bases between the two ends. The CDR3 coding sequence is TGTGCCAGCAGCTCCGGACGGTTAGCCAAAAACATTCAGTACTTC. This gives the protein CASSSGRLAKNIQYF.

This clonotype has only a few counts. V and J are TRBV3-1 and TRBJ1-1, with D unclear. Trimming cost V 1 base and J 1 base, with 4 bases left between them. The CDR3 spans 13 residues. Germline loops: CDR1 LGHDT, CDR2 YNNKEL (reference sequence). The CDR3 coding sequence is TGTGCCAGCAGCCAAGTTTCGAACACTGAAGCTTTCTTT. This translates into CASSQVSNTEAFF.

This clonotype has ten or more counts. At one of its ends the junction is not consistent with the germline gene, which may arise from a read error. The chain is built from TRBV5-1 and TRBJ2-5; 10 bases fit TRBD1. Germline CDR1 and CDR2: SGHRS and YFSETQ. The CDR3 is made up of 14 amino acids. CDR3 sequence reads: CASSLGQGKETQYF. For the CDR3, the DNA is TGTGCCAGCAGCTTGGGACAGGGGAAAGAGACCCAGTACTTC.

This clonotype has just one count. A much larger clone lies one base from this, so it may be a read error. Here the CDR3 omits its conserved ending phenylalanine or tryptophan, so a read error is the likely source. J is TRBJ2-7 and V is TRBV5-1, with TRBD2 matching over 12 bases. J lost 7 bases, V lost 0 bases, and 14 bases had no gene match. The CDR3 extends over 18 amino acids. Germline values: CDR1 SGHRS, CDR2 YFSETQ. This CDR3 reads CASSLVPATSGSSYEQYL. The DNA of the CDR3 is TGCGCCAGCAGCTTGGTACCTGCGACTAGCGGGAGTTCATATGAGCAGTACCTC.

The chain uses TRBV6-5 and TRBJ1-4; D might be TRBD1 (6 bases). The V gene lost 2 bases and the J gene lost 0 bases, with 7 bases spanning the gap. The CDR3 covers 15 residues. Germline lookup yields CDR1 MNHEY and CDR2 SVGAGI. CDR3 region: CASSYGTTTNEKLFF. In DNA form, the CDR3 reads TGTGCCAGCAGTTACGGGACAACAACTAATGAAAAACTGTTTTTT.

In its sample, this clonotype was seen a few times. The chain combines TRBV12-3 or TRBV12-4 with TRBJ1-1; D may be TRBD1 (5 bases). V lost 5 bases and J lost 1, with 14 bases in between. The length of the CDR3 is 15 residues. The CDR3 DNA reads TGTGCCAGCAGTCGCCCGGGACGGGGGAACACTGAAGCTTTCTTT. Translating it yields CASSRPGRGNTEAFF.

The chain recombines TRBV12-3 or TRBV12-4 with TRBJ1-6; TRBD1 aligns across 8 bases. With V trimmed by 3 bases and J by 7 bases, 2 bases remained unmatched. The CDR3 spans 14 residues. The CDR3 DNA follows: TGTGCCAGCAGTTTCGGGACAGGAAATTCACCCCTCCACTTT. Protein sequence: CASSFGTGNSPLHF.

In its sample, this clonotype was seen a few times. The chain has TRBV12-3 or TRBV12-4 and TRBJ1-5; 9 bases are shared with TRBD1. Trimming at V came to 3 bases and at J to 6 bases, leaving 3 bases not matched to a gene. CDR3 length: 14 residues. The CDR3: CASSFRQGGQPQHF. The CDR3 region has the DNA TGTGCCAGCAGTTTTAGACAGGGGGGTCAGCCCCAGCATTTT.